Shown below are 25 T cell receptor beta chains from a single sample sequenced in a study of blood T cell repertoires in COVID-19. Profiled with immunoSEQ multiplex PCR; TCRdb holds only in-frame clones, not every one. This table holds 100,000 or so clones, approximately 86% found once. The sequencing input was peripheral blood. Source of these receptors: a man in his fifties or sixties with active or convalescent COVID-19.

This chain connects TRBV28 to TRBJ1-2; D is unresolved. With 6 bases removed from V and 8 bases from J, the gap between germline ends came to 10 bases. This CDR3 has 11 amino acids. CDR1 and CDR2 (germline): MDHEN, SYDVKM. Written as DNA, the CDR3 is TGTGCCAGCAGCTCTGTAGAAGGCTACACCTTC. As protein: CASSSVEGYTF.

The CDR3 loop is CASSHGTSGGLGETQYF. DNA of the CDR3: TGTGCCAGCAGCCACGGGACTAGCGGGGGTCTGGGGGAGACCCAGTACTTC. The V gene is TRBV6-2 or TRBV6-3, the J gene TRBJ2-5, with 14 bases that match TRBD2. This CDR3 has 17 amino acids. CDR1 and CDR2 (germline): MNHEY, SVGEGT. J lost 5 bases, V lost 6 bases, and 11 bases had no gene match.

This clone was counted once. The chain is built from TRBV12-3 or TRBV12-4 and TRBJ1-3, with no clear D. This CDR3 comprises 13 residues. V lost 3 bases and J lost 3, with 6 bases in between. The CDR3 here is CASSFERGNTIYF. Written as DNA, the CDR3 is TGTGCCAGCAGTTTCGAGCGTGGAAACACCATATATTTT.

This clone has only one observation. The chain is built from TRBV4-2 and TRBJ1-2; D might be TRBD1 (6 bases). Germline values: CDR1 LGHNA, CDR2 YNFKEQ. The CDR3 extends over 14 amino acids. The germline V and J ends were trimmed by 0 bases and 8 bases, with 13 bases remaining between them. CDR3 region: CASSQEGQGHGYTF. The CDR3 DNA sequence: TGTGCCAGCAGCCAAGAAGGGCAGGGGCACGGCTACACCTTC.

The V gene is TRBV11-2, the J gene TRBJ2-5; 9 bases are shared with TRBD2. The CDR3 is made up of 16 amino acids. Germline CDR1 and CDR2: SGHAT and FQNNGV. Trimming removed 1 base from V and 1 base from J; junction bases left unmatched: 4. CDR3 coding DNA: TGTGCCAGCAGCTTAGTGCCAGCGGGGGGCCAAGAGACCCAGTACTTC. It translates to CASSLVPAGGQETQYF.

The chain joins TRBV5-4 to TRBJ2-5; 7 bases line up with TRBD1. The CDR3 sequence is 13 residues long. CDR1 is SGHNT and CDR2 is YYREEE in the germline V gene (reference sequence). Trimming removed 9 bases from V and 2 bases from J; junction bases left unmatched: 7. CDR3 DNA: TGTGCCACCAGGGTACAGGGGCAAGAGACCCAGTACTTC. It yields the protein CATRVQGQETQYF.

This clone was detected once. The chain employs TRBV5-1 and TRBJ1-6; TRBD1 is a possible D gene (5 bases). The CDR3 runs to 14 residues. Per germline, CDR1 SGHRS and CDR2 YFSETQ. V gave up 4 bases and J gave up 9 bases, with 14 bases separating them. The CDR3 region is CASSGPGGGSPLHF. The CDR3 nucleotides are TGCGCCAGCAGCGGTCCGGGGGGAGGTTCACCCCTCCACTTT.

The V gene is TRBV4-3, the J gene TRBJ2-1; tentative D call: TRBD2 (5 bases). V was trimmed by 0 bases and J by 0 bases, leaving 12 bases between them. Germline V gene data show CDR1 as LGHNA and CDR2 as YSLEER. This CDR3 spans 17 amino acids. The CDR3 loop is CASSQDLYSASYNEQFF. For the CDR3, the DNA is TGCGCCAGCAGCCAAGATCTGTATAGCGCCTCCTACAATGAGCAGTTCTTC.

The CDR3: CASSEGDSPQHF. CDR3 coding DNA: TGCGCCAGCAGTGAGGGGGACAGTCCCCAGCATTTT. This chain connects TRBV10-2 to TRBJ1-5; 7 bases fit TRBD1. This CDR3 has 12 residues. Germline V CDR1 and CDR2: WSHSY, SAAADI. Losses at the gene ends were 2 bases for V and 10 bases for J; bases not matched to a gene: 2.

The J gene is TRBJ1-5, the V gene TRBV19, with D unclear. The CDR3 covers 14 residues. The V gene lost 4 bases and the J gene lost 3 bases, with 10 bases spanning the gap. Germline CDR1 and CDR2: LNHDA and SQIVND (reference sequence). The CDR3: CASSTLLLNQPQHF. In DNA, the CDR3 is TGTGCCAGTAGTACACTTTTACTCAATCAGCCCCAGCATTTT. Complete variable domain (other parts from reference TRBV19 and TRBJ1-5): DGGITQSPKYLFRKEGQNVTLSCEQNLNHDAMYWYRQDPGQGLRLIYYSQIVNDFQKGDIAEGYSVSREKKESFPLTVTSAQKNPTAFYLCASSTLLLNQPQHFGDGTRLSIL.

The V call is TRBV29-1, the J call TRBJ2-3, with TRBD2 matching 15 bases. The CDR3 length is 17 residues. Germline CDR1 SQVTM, CDR2 ANQGSEA. J lost 3 bases, V lost 3 bases, and 7 bases had no gene match. The CDR3 coding sequence is TGCAGCGTTGAGGAAGGGACTAGCGGGGGGTTGACAGATACGCAGTATTTT. It translates to CSVEEGTSGGLTDTQYF.

The chain recombines TRBV25-1 with TRBJ1-1; D perhaps matches TRBD1 (6 bases). Germline V gene data show CDR1 as MGHDK and CDR2 as SYGVNS. The CDR3 sequence is 16 residues long. Between the trimmed V and J ends, which lost 3 bases and 0 bases, there was a span of 14 bases. DNA of the CDR3: TGTGCCAGCAGTGATCGTCGGGGGGGCTTGAACACTGAAGCTTTCTTT. Residues: CASSDRRGGLNTEAFF.

V is TRBV7-9 and J is TRBJ1-3; D possibly corresponds to TRBD1 (6 bases). V was clipped by 3 bases and J by 4 bases, with 19 bases between them. CDR1 and CDR2 from the germline V gene are SEHNR and FQNEAQ (reference sequence). The CDR3 length is 17 residues. CDR3 amino acids: CASSFWRGRMGGNTIYF. The CDR3 DNA follows: TGTGCCAGCAGCTTTTGGCGGGGGCGCATGGGAGGAAACACCATATATTTT. The full variable domain, in which reference TRBV7-9 and TRBJ1-3 provide the parts outside the CDR3, is DTGVSQNPRHKITKRGQNVTFRCDPISEHNRLYWYRQTLGQGPEFLTYFQNEAQLEKSRLLSDRFSAERPKGSFSTLEIQRTEQGDSAMYLCASSFWRGRMGGNTIYFGEGSWLTVV.

The chain couples TRBV11-3 to TRBJ1-1, with D perhaps TRBD1 (5 bases). Germline CDR1 and CDR2: SGHNT and YENEEA. The CDR3 is made up of 13 amino acids. V lost 0 bases and J 7 bases, leaving 9 bases between the germline ends. CDR3 bases: TGTGCCAGCAGCTTAGACAGGGATAATGAAGCTTTCTTT. It is translated as CASSLDRDNEAFF.

The rearrangement joins TRBV27 to TRBJ1-1, with TRBD1 matching over 7 bases. This CDR3 spans 14 amino acids. Germline loops: CDR1 MNHEY, CDR2 SMNVEV (reference sequence). J was trimmed by 1 base and V by 6 bases; bases with no gene match: 5. Written as DNA, the CDR3 is TGTGCCAGCAGGATTGGGACAGCGAACACTGAAGCTTTCTTT. This codes for CASRIGTANTEAFF.

The chain joins TRBV4-2 to TRBJ1-1, with D maybe TRBD1 (6 bases). The CDR3 is 15 residues long. V was pared by 6 bases and J by 1 base, with 15 bases between. Germline V lookup: CDR1 LGHNA, CDR2 YNFKEQ. Written as DNA, the CDR3 is TGTGCCAGCAGTCCCCAGGACAGATGGAACACTGAAGCTTTCTTT. Translating it yields CASSPQDRWNTEAFF.

The rearrangement joins TRBV5-1 to TRBJ1-1; D unclear. V was pared by 7 bases and J by 2 bases, with 12 bases between. Germline V gene sequence: CDR1 SGHRS, CDR2 YFSETQ. The CDR3 runs to 13 residues. The CDR3 DNA follows: TGCGCCAGCCGCAAAGCGGAAAACACTGAAGCTTTCTTT. Protein sequence: CASRKAENTEAFF.

V is TRBV19 and J is TRBJ2-1; 11 nucleotides line up with TRBD1. Germline V lookup: CDR1 LNHDA, CDR2 SQIVND (reference sequence). J was trimmed by 7 bases and V by 5 bases; bases with no gene match: 7. This CDR3 spans 15 amino acids. CDR3 in amino acids: CASSLRTGGTNEQFF. The CDR3 DNA reads TGTGCCAGTAGTCTCCGGACAGGGGGCACGAATGAGCAGTTCTTC. Looking up the rest from reference TRBV19 and TRBJ2-1 gives the full variable domain: DGGITQSPKYLFRKEGQNVTLSCEQNLNHDAMYWYRQDPGQGLRLIYYSQIVNDFQKGDIAEGYSVSREKKESFPLTVTSAQKNPTAFYLCASSLRTGGTNEQFFGPGTRLTVL.

CDR3 residues: CASSSLTGDTQYF. DNA of the CDR3: TGCGCCAGCAGCTCCTTAACGGGAGATACGCAGTATTTT. The chain joins TRBV5-1 to TRBJ2-3; unclear D gene. The CDR3 loop spans 13 amino acids. Germline-derived CDR1 and CDR2 are SGHRS and YFSETQ. Trimming cost V 3 bases and J 5 bases, with 10 bases left between them.

The chain carries TRBV24-1 and TRBJ2-7; TRBD1 matches 7 bases. This CDR3 region has 15 residues. V gave up 4 bases and J gave up 0 bases; unmatched junction bases: 5. In germline, CDR1 is KGHDR, CDR2 SFDVKD. CDR3 in amino acids: CATSDSGDSSYEQYF. The CDR3 coding sequence is TGTGCCACCAGTGACTCCGGGGACAGCTCCTACGAGCAGTACTTC.

This clone was detected only a few times. The CDR3 DNA is TGTGCCAGCAGCCCGACAGGGTATAATTCACCCCTCCACTTT. It codes for CASSPTGYNSPLHF. This chain connects TRBV7-2 to TRBJ1-6; 7 nucleotides agree with TRBD1. This CDR3 has 14 residues. Germline assignment: CDR1 SGHTA and CDR2 FQGNSA. The V segment lost 5 bases and the J segment 4 bases; nucleotides outside the gene matches: 2.

This sequence joins TRBV5-1 and TRBJ2-6, with TRBD1 matching 10 bases. The CDR3 has 16 residues. CDR1 is SGHRS and CDR2 is YFSETQ in the germline V gene. Unmatched junction bases numbered 6, after V lost 9 bases and J lost 0 bases. CDR3 bases: TGCGCCACCCGGGACAGGGGCGCCTCTGGGGCCAACGTCCTGACTTTC. Encoded protein: CATRDRGASGANVLTF.

This clone was picked up a small number of times. The chain employs TRBV6-5 and TRBJ1-5, with D maybe TRBD1 (5 bases). Germline loops: CDR1 MNHEY, CDR2 SVGAGI. The CDR3 has 13 amino acids. The V end was cut by 6 bases, the J end by 2 bases, with 8 bases between. CDR3 amino acids: CASRPGGNQPQHF. Here the CDR3 DNA reads TGTGCCAGCAGGCCGGGGGGCAATCAGCCCCAGCATTTT.

This clone was counted once. The J gene is TRBJ2-7, the V gene TRBV18, with D tentatively TRBD1 (6 bases). There are 13 residues in the CDR3. Between the trimmed V and J ends, which lost 0 bases and 6 bases, there was a span of 9 bases. CDR1 is KGHSH and CDR2 is LQKENI in the germline V gene. The CDR3 here is CASSPPQGSEQYF. The CDR3 nucleotides are TGTGCCAGCTCACCACCACAGGGCTCCGAGCAGTACTTC.

This chain joins TRBV27 and TRBJ2-5; D not certain. With 3 bases removed from V and 4 bases from J, the gap between germline ends came to 12 bases. This CDR3 contains 14 residues. CDR1 and CDR2 from the germline V gene are MNHEY and SMNVEV (reference sequence). The CDR3 DNA sequence: TGTGCCAGCAGTTTTTTAGCCCTCCGAGAGACCCAGTACTTC. Its protein product is CASSFLALRETQYF.